This TCR beta chain comes out of a study of blood T cell repertoires in COVID-19. The authors' processing: Reference gene primers were amplified, and this amplification served to estimate nucleated cell counts. Sequencing used immunoSEQ multiplex PCR; TCRdb keeps in-frame clones, though not all of them. V and J calls and clone size are those listed in that table; D and trimming were worked out from the DNA. The table has under 200,000 clones, approximately 79% seen once. The clonotype comes from a woman aged 60-75 years with COVID-19, enrolled during active disease. The sequenced sample consisted of peripheral blood.

In nucleotides, the CDR3 is TGTGCCAGCAGAGGGACTAGCGGGACCTACGAGCAGTACTTC. Its protein product is CASRGTSGTYEQYF. This chain connects TRBV25-1 to TRBJ2-7; 13 positions match TRBD2. The J segment lost 2 bases and the V segment lost 6 bases, leaving 1 base of the junction unmatched. The CDR3 has 14 amino acids. Per the germline V gene, CDR1 is MGHDK and CDR2 is SYGVNS.